This T cell receptor beta chain is drawn from a study of T cell changes during pregnancy in multiple sclerosis. Method: immunoSEQ multiplex PCR; TCRdb's copy keeps in-frame clones and lacks some. The top ten hold about 1.5% of the sample, which has tens of thousands of clones, approximately 90% seen once. This CDR3 region has 14 residues. The V end was cut by 3 bases, the J end by 9 bases, with 15 bases between. Germline-derived CDR1 and CDR2 are LNHDA and SQIVND (reference sequence). The gene calls are TRBV19 and TRBJ2-1, with a tentative D call TRBD2 (6 bases). Source: peripheral blood, taken in the second trimester of pregnancy. This clonotype was obtained from a female donor with multiple sclerosis, enrolled in a pregnancy study. The DNA for the CDR3 is TGTGCCAGTAGTATTAAGACTAGTTGGGGTGAGCAGTTCTTC. Protein: CASSIKTSWGEQFF.